The 24 T cell receptor beta chains below come from one sample, sequenced in a study of post-analysis software for immune sequencing data (dated by TCRdb to between 2014 and 2016). Points the paper makes about the study in general: Several TRBV segments, including TRBV5-6, TRBV5-1 and TRBV20-1, were significantly more frequent in patients than controls.

The antigens for these receptors are not known. Libraries were built with PCR. Sequencing used an Illumina HiSeq 2500. To reduce PCR and sequencing biases, unique molecular identifiers were incorporated into the TCR beta cDNA libraries. The raw public reads went through TCRdb reprocessing: fastp at Q25, MiXCR clone calling, in-frame beta chains kept. Each record represents a unique CDR3 protein, reported with the most common genes and DNA among its rows. For this sample there are hundreds of thousands of distinct CDR3 sequences; 25% to 30% appear just once. The leading ten clones occupy about 0.5% of the sample. Sequencing was carried out using blood. These receptors came from a girl aged 5-17 years with multiple sclerosis.

The chain recombines TRBV20-1 with TRBJ2-3; TRBD2 matches 9 bases. V gave up 0 bases and J gave up 4 bases; unmatched junction bases: 8. Germline V CDR1 and CDR2: DFQATT, SNEGSKA (reference sequence). The CDR3 is 16 amino acids. CDR3 nucleotides: TGCAGTGCTAGAGATTTAGCGGGGGCCCACGCAGATACGCAGTATTTT. This sequence encodes CSARDLAGAHADTQYF.

The table lists this clonotype with a few counts. V and J are TRBV20-1 and TRBJ2-3, with TRBD2 matching 7 bases. CDR1 and CDR2 (germline): DFQATT, SNEGSKA (reference sequence). The CDR3 consists of 12 residues. The trim removed 5 bases at V and 6 bases at J, leaving 5 bases unmatched. The CDR3 coding sequence is TGCAGTGCTGGGGGGGTCTATGATACGCAGTATTTT. Translation gives CSAGGVYDTQYF.

Only one count was recorded for this clonotype. The rearrangement uses TRBV4-3 and TRBJ2-7; D gene unclear. Trimming took off 0 bases at V and 3 bases at J, with 15 bases between the two ends. CDR3 size: 16 residues. From germline, CDR1 is LGHNA and CDR2 YSLEER. The CDR3 nucleotides read TGCGCCAGCAGCCAAGATTCCCGGGCTCGGCGCTACGAGCAGTACTTC. Its translation is CASSQDSRARRYEQYF.

This clonotype showed up just a few times. The J gene is TRBJ2-3, the V gene TRBV3-1; TRBD2 is a possible D gene (5 bases). The CDR3 totals 17 residues. The V gene lost 3 bases and the J gene lost 0 bases, with 16 bases spanning the gap. Germline CDR1 is LGHDT and CDR2 is YNNKEL (reference sequence). The CDR3 loop is CASSQRTGKSSTDTQYF. In DNA, the CDR3 is TGTGCCAGCAGCCAGAGAACCGGGAAATCTAGCACAGATACGCAGTATTTT.

This clonotype has a handful of counts. The J gene is TRBJ2-4, the V gene TRBV28; 7 bases map to TRBD1. With V trimmed by 7 bases and J by 13 bases, 13 bases remained unmatched. Germline V gene lookup returns CDR1 MDHEN and CDR2 SYDVKM. This CDR3 is built from 13 residues. Here the CDR3 reads CASTPDRAYEQYF. The CDR3 DNA is TGTGCCAGCACCCCTGACAGGGCCTATGAGCAGTACTTC.

Only a few counts were recorded for this clonotype. The gene calls are TRBV6-5 and TRBJ2-5; D is ambiguous. This CDR3 is built from 16 residues. Germline-derived CDR1 and CDR2 are MNHEY and SVGAGI. V was clipped by 0 bases and J by 1 base, with 12 bases between them. CDR3 in amino acids: CASSYSKVRPQETQYF. The CDR3 DNA reads TGTGCCAGCAGTTACTCGAAGGTCCGGCCCCAAGAGACCCAGTACTTC.

This clonotype was seen more than once but under ten times. The chain carries TRBV18 and TRBJ2-7; 11 bases are a match to TRBD2. Germline CDR1 and CDR2: KGHSH and LQKENI. CDR3 length equals 15 residues. V trimming: 3 bases; J trimming: 2 bases; junction bases outside the gene matches: 3. CDR3 in DNA: TGTGCCAGCTCACCGACTAGCGGGACCCCCTACGAGCAGTACTTC. Amino acid sequence: CASSPTSGTPYEQYF. Together with reference TRBV18 and TRBJ2-7, the CDR3 gives the full variable domain: NAGVMQNPRHLVRRRGQEARLRCSPMKGHSHVYWYRQLPEEGLKFMVYLQKENIIDESGMPKERFSAEFPKEGPSILRIQQVVRGDSAAYFCASSPTSGTPYEQYFGPGTRLTVT.

This chain links TRBV5-1 with TRBJ1-2; D is ambiguous. The CDR3 covers 14 residues. Germline V gene data show CDR1 as SGHRS and CDR2 as YFSETQ. V lost 0 bases and J lost 7, with 13 bases in between. The CDR3 DNA is TGCGCCAGCAGCTTGGAACGGGTAGGGTCTGGCTACACCTTC. This translates into CASSLERVGSGYTF.

The rearrangement links TRBV12-5 to TRBJ2-1; tentative D call: TRBD1 (6 bases). Germline V gene sequence: CDR1 LGHNT, CDR2 FRNRAP. V lost 6 bases, J lost 5 bases, and 11 bases lay in between. This CDR3 comprises 13 residues. The CDR3 protein is CASGPDSDNEQFF. The CDR3 DNA sequence: TGTGCTAGTGGGCCGGACAGCGACAATGAGCAGTTCTTC.

This chain links TRBV28 with TRBJ2-4, with D tentatively TRBD1 or TRBD2 (5 bases each). The DNA matches TRBJ2-7 better at its end, which makes the J call doubtful. Germline CDR1 is MDHEN and CDR2 is SYDVKM. The CDR3 length is 14 residues. The CDR3 DNA reads as TGTGCCAGCAGTTCATCGGGACCCCTCTACGAGCAGTACTTC. Protein: CASSSSGPLYEQYF.

Only a few counts were recorded for this clonotype. The genes are TRBV5-1 and TRBJ1-2; weak D call: TRBD1 (6 bases). Trimming removed 4 bases at V and 1 base at J, with 14 bases between. Germline V gene sequence: CDR1 SGHRS, CDR2 YFSETQ. The CDR3 has 15 amino acids. The CDR3 is CASSPSTGFNYGYTF. In nucleotides, the CDR3 is TGCGCCAGCAGCCCCAGTACAGGGTTTAACTATGGCTACACCTTC. Supplemented by reference TRBV5-1 and TRBJ1-2, the full variable domain reads KAGVTQTPRYLIKTRGQQVTLSCSPISGHRSVSWYQQTPGQGLQFLFEYFSETQRNKGNFPGRFSGRQFSNSRSEMNVSTLELGDSALYLCASSPSTGFNYGYTFGSGTRLTVV.

The chain employs TRBV6-6 and TRBJ1-2, with 10 bases identical to TRBD1. Germline V gene sequence: CDR1 MNHNY, CDR2 SVGAGI (reference sequence). J gave up 3 bases and V 2 bases, and 3 bases lay outside the gene matches. The CDR3 totals 15 residues. The CDR3, as DNA: TGTGCCAGCAGTTACCCCGGGACAGGGGACTATGGCTACACCTTC. Its translation is CASSYPGTGDYGYTF.

Notes on this clonotype: One end of the junction fails to match germline, which may point to a read error. This chain uses TRBV20-1 with TRBJ2-3, with TRBD2 as a possible D gene (5 bases). CDR3 length equals 13 residues. Germline V CDR1 and CDR2: DFQATT, SNEGSKA (reference sequence). CDR3 nucleotides: TGCAGTGCTAGACAAAGCGGTGGGGATATGCAGTATTTT. It is translated as CSARQSGGDMQYF.

The CDR3 sequence is CSASRTALGGPQHF. CDR3 DNA sequence: TGCAGTGCTTCTAGGACCGCGTTAGGGGGGCCCCAGCATTTT. The chain couples TRBV20-1 to TRBJ1-5, with D perhaps TRBD1 (6 bases). Germline V lookup: CDR1 DFQATT, CDR2 SNEGSKA (reference sequence). V was pared by 5 bases and J by 9 bases, with 20 bases between. The CDR3 runs 14 residues.

This chain uses TRBV28 with TRBJ2-5; TRBD2 aligns across 9 bases. This CDR3 spans 14 amino acids. After removal of 7 bases from V and 2 bases from J, the junction contained 5 bases not matched to a gene. From germline, CDR1 is MDHEN and CDR2 SYDVKM. This chain's CDR3 is CASNLAGMQETQYF. CDR3 coding DNA: TGTGCCAGCAACCTAGCGGGAATGCAAGAGACCCAGTACTTC.

This chain joins TRBV4-3 and TRBJ2-5, with 7 bases that match TRBD2. This CDR3 is built from 15 residues. V shed 0 bases, J shed 11 bases, and the junction held 12 bases outside the gene matches. CDR1 is LGHNA and CDR2 is YSLEER in the germline V gene. As DNA, the CDR3 is TGCGCCAGCAGCCAAGAGGACGGGGACTACAATGAGCAGTACTTC. Translation gives CASSQEDGDYNEQYF.

The chain carries TRBV7-9 and TRBJ2-7; D ambiguous. Trimming shortened V by 2 bases and J by 9 bases, and 14 bases separated the two germline ends. This CDR3 region has 13 residues. Germline CDR1 and CDR2: SEHNR and FQNEAQ (reference sequence). This CDR3 reads CASSLSLSPPQYF. In nucleotides, the CDR3 is TGTGCCAGCAGCTTATCACTCTCTCCCCCGCAGTACTTC.

This clonotype was seen repeatedly, ten times or more. This sequence joins TRBV29-1 and TRBJ2-5; D tentatively reads TRBD1 or TRBD2 (5 bases each). CDR3 size: 14 residues. The germline V gene encodes CDR1 SQVTM and CDR2 ANQGSEA. The V and J ends lost 3 bases and 5 bases respectively, with 16 bases between them. The CDR3 is CSVEGPGVGETQYF. Here the CDR3 DNA reads TGCAGCGTTGAGGGACCCGGTGTTGGGGAGACCCAGTACTTC.

This clonotype occurred a few times. V is TRBV20-1 and J is TRBJ1-5; a weak D match, TRBD1 (5 bases). The V end lost 6 bases, the J end lost 0 bases, and 15 bases lay between the germline ends. The germline CDR1 and CDR2 sequences are DFQATT and SNEGSKA (reference sequence). CDR3 size: 15 residues. This chain's CDR3 is CSALPGRSSNQPQHF. The CDR3 DNA is TGCAGTGCGCTACCGGGACGGAGTAGCAATCAGCCCCAGCATTTT.

This clonotype was recorded a few times. The chain has TRBV5-1 and TRBJ2-3; D unclear. CDR1 is SGHRS and CDR2 is YFSETQ in the germline V gene. V shed 4 bases and J shed 5 bases, with 11 bases lying between them. The CDR3 length is 13 residues. The CDR3 region has the DNA TGCGCCAGCAGCCCGGGCCCCGAAGATACGCAGTATTTT. Amino acid sequence: CASSPGPEDTQYF.

V gene TRBV7-2 combines with J gene TRBJ2-5; no firm D call. Matching the DNA end better, TRBJ2-1 makes the J call doubtful. The CDR3 has 13 residues. CDR1 SGHTA and CDR2 FQGNSA come from the germline V gene. The CDR3 nucleotides are TGTGCCAGCAGCCCCCAGGATCAAGAGACCCAGTTCTTC. Protein product: CASSPQDQETQFF.

This CDR3 is CASRGPDSPLHF. The CDR3 nucleotides read TGTGCCAGCAGGGGGCCGGATTCACCCCTCCACTTT. This chain uses TRBV27 with TRBJ1-6; maybe TRBD1 (5 bases). This CDR3 has 12 amino acids. Trimming took 6 bases from V and 8 from J, leaving 8 bases between them. The germline CDR1 and CDR2 sequences are MNHEY and SMNVEV (reference sequence).

A few counts support this clonotype. V gene TRBV11-2 combines with J gene TRBJ2-7, with D hard to call. The germline CDR1 and CDR2 sequences are SGHAT and FQNNGV. CDR3 size: 13 residues. V was cut by 2 bases and J by 2 bases, with 7 bases left in between. The chain's CDR3 is CASSLSKPYEQYF. CDR3 nucleotide sequence: TGTGCCAGCAGCTTATCGAAACCCTACGAGCAGTACTTC.

This clonotype was seen only a few times. This chain connects TRBV20-1 to TRBJ2-7, with TRBD2 matching over 9 bases. The V segment lost 6 bases and the J segment 1 base; nucleotides outside the gene matches: 10. CDR1 DFQATT and CDR2 SNEGSKA come from the germline V gene (reference sequence). This CDR3 contains 15 residues. CDR3: CSAPFAAGGSYEQYF. The CDR3 nucleotides read TGCAGTGCCCCTTTCGCAGCGGGAGGTTCCTACGAGCAGTACTTC.